The clone carrying this T cell receptor beta chain occurred a few times. The antigen is unknown. The source of the sample is a study of response to subunit inactivated influenza vaccine. General observations from the study: There was a suggestion from the authors that each seasonal influenza vaccination recruits few new T cells.

TCRdb re-called the RT-PCR reads through MiXCR, storing one row per CDR3 protein. Here the sample spans under 950,000 distinct CDR3 sequences, about 20% being singletons. Germline V CDR1 and CDR2: SQVTM, ANQGSEA. This CDR3 is 14 amino acids long. Trimming took 6 bases from V and 1 from J, leaving 15 bases between them. The clonotype was recovered from a man aged 50 to 59 who received an inactivated influenza vaccine. Sequencing used PBMCs from blood, obtained approximately 5 days after vaccination. The chain combines TRBV29-1 with TRBJ1-1; no clear D. CDR3 DNA sequence: TGCAGCGTCAAGGACGTAGACCGGAACACTGAAGCTTTCTTT. Its translation is CSVKDVDRNTEAFF.